The clone carrying this T cell receptor (beta chain) occurred a few times. The antigen is undetermined. V lost 4 bases to trimming and J lost 1 base; unmatched junction nucleotides: 9. Germline V gives CDR1 SGHNT, CDR2 YYREEE (reference sequence). The CDR3 has 16 residues. Sequencing of TCR beta CDR3 used immunoSEQ survey depth. This table comes from immunoSEQ multiplex PCR, and its TCRdb copy is limited to in-frame clones, with some not included. The sample yields approximately 3,500 clones, over 65% seen once. These data are taken from a study of CD8 T cell repertoires and HIV-1 epitope variants. Looking at the study overall: T cells were stimulated with Twenty-five Gag and Nef peptides separately.

Sequencing used cultured CD8+ T cells derived from PBMCs. The chain uses TRBV5-4 and TRBJ2-3; 7 nucleotides match TRBD2. This clonotype was obtained from a male donor with HIV. CDR3 residues: CASSGGGTRGTDTQYF. Written as DNA, the CDR3 is TGTGCCAGCAGCGGGGGAGGGACGAGGGGCACAGATACGCAGTATTTT.